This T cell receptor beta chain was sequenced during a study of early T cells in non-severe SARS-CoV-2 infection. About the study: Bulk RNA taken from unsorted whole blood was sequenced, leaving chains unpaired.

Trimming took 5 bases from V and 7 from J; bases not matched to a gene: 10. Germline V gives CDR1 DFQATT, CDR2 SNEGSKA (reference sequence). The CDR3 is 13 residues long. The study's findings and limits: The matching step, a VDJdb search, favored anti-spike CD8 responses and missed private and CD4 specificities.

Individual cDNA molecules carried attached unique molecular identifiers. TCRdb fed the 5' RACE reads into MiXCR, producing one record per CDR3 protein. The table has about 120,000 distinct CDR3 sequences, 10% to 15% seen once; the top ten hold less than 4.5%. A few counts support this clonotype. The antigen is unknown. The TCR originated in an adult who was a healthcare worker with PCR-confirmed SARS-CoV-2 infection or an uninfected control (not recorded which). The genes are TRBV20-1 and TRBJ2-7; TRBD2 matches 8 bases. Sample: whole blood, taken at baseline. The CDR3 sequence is CSAWTSPFGEQYF. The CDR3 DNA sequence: TGCAGTGCTTGGACTAGCCCGTTCGGGGAGCAGTACTTC.